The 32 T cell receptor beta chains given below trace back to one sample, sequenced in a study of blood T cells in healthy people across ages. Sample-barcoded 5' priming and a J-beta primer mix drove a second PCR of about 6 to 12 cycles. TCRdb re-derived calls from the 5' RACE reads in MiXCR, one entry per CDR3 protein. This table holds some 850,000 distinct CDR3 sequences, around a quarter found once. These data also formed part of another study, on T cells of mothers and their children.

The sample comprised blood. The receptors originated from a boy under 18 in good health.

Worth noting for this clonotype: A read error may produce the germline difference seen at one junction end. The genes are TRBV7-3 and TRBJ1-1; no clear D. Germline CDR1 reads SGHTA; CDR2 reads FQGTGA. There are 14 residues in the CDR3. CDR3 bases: TGTGTCAGCAGCCCACATCAGATGAACACTGAAGCTTTCTTT. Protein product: CVSSPHQMNTEAFF.

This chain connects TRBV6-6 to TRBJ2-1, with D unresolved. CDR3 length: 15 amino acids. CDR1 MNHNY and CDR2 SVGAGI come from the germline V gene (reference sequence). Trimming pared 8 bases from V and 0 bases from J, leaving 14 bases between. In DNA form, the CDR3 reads TGTGCCAGCGGCCCCTTCAGGAGCTCCTACAATGAGCAGTTCTTC. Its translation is CASGPFRSSYNEQFF.

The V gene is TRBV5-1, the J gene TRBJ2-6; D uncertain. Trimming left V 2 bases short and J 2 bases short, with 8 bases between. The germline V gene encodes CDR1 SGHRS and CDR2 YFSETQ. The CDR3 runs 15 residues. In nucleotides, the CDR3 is TGCGCCAGCAGCTTCCTGGGAACTGGGGCCAACGTCCTGACTTTC. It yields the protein CASSFLGTGANVLTF.

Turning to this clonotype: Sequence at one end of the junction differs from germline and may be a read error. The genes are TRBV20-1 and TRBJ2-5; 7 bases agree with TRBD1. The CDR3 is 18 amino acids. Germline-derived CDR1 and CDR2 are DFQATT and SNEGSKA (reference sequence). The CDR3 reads CSARDPAQGRPFQETQYF. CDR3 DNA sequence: TGCAGTGCTAGAGATCCCGCACAGGGGCGCCCCTTCCAAGAGACCCAATACTTC.

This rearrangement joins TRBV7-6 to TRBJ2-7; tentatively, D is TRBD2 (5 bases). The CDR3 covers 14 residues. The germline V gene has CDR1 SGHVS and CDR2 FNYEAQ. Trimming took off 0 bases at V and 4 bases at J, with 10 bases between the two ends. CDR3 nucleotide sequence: TGTGCCAGCAGCTTAGCGAACAGCGGTTACGAGCAGTACTTC. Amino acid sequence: CASSLANSGYEQYF.

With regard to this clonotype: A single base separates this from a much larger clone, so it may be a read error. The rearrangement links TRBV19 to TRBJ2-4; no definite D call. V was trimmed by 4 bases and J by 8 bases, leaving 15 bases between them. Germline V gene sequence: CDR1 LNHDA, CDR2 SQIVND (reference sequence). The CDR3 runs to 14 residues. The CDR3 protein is CASSTSTVGDIQYF. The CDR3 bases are TGTGCCAGTAGTACCTCAACCGTTGGGGACATTCAGTACTTC. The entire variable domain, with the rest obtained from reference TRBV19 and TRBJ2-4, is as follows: DGGITQSPKYLFRKEGQNVTLSCEQNLNHDAMYWYRQDPGQGLRLIYYSQIVNDFQKGDIAEGYSVSREKKESFPLTVTSAQKNPTAFYLCASSTSTVGDIQYFGAGTRLSVL.

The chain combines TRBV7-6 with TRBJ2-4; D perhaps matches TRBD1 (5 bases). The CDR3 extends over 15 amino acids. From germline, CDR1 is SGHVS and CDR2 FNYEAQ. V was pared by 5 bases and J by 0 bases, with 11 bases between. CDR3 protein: CASSVDRLAKNIQYF. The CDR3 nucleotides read TGTGCCAGCAGCGTAGACAGACTAGCCAAAAACATTCAGTACTTC.

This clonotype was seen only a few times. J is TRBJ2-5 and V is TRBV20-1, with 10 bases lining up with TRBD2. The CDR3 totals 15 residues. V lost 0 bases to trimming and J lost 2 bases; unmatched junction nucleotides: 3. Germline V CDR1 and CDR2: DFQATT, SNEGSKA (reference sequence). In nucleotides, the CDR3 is TGCAGTGCTAGAGATAAACTAGCGGGGCAAGAGACCCAGTACTTC. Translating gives CSARDKLAGQETQYF.

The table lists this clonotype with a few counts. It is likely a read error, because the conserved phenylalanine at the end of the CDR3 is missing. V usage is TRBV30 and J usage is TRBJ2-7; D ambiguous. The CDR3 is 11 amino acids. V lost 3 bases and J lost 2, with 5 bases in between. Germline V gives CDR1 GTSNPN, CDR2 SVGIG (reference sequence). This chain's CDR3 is CAWSVAYEQYL. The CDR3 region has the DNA TGTGCCTGGAGCGTAGCCTACGAGCAGTACCTC.

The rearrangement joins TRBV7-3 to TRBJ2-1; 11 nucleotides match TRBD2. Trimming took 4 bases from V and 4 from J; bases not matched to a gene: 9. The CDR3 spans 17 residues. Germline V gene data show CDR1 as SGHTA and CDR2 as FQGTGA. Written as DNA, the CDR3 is TGTGCCAGCAGCTCCTCCATAGCGGGGGGGTCTTACAATGAGCAGTTCTTC. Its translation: CASSSSIAGGSYNEQFF.

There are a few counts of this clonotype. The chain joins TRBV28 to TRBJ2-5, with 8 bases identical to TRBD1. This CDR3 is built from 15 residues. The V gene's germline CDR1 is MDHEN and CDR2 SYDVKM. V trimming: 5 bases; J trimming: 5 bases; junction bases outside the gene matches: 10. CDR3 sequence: CASSKDREERETQYF. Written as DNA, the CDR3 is TGTGCCAGCAGTAAGGACAGGGAGGAGAGGGAGACCCAGTACTTC.

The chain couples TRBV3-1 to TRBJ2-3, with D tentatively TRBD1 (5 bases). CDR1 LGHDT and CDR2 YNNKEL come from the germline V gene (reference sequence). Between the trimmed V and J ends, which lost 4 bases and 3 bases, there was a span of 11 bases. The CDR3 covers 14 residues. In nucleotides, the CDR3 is TGTGCCAGCAGCCGGGCGCAGGGAACAGATACGCAGTATTTT. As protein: CASSRAQGTDTQYF.

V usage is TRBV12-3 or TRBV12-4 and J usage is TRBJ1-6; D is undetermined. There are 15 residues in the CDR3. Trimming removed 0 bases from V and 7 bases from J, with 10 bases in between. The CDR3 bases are TGTGCCAGCAGTTTAGCGGGAACGGGGAATTCACCCCTCCACTTT. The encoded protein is CASSLAGTGNSPLHF.

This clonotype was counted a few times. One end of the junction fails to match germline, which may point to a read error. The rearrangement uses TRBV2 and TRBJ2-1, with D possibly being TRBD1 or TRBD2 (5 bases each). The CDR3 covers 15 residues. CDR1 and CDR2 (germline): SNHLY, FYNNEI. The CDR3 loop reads CAGSEVGTPDNEQFF. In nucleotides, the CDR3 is TGTGCCGGCAGTGAAGTAGGGACCCCAGACAATGAGCAGTTCTTC.

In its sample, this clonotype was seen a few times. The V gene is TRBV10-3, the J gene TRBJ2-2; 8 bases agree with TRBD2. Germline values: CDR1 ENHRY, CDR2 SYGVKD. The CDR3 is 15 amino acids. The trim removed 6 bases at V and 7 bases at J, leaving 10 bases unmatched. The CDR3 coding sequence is TGTGCCATCAGCCCCGGGACTAGTCGAATCGGGGAGCTGTTTTTT. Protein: CAISPGTSRIGELFF.

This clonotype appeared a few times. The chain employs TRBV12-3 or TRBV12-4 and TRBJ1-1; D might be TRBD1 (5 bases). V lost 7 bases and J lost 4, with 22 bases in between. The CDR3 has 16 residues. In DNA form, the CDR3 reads TGTGCCAGCAAAACGACGCGGGGGTTGGGGGGCACTGAAGCTTTCTTT. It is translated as CASKTTRGLGGTEAFF.

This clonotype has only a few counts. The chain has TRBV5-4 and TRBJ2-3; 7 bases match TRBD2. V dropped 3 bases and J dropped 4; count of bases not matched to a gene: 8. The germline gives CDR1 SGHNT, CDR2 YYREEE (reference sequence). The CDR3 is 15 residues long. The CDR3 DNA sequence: TGTGCCAGCAGCTCAACTAGCGCGTCCGCAGATACGCAGTATTTT. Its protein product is CASSSTSASADTQYF.

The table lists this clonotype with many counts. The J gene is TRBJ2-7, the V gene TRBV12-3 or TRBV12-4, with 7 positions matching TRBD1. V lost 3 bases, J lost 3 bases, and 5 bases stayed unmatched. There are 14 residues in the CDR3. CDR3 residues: CASSFSTGIYEQYF. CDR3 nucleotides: TGTGCCAGCAGTTTCTCGACAGGGATCTACGAGCAGTACTTC.

CDR3 sequence reads: CAISDDRVEQFF. CDR3 coding DNA: TGTGCCATCAGTGATGACCGGGTTGAGCAGTTCTTC. The V call is TRBV10-3, the J call TRBJ2-1; D is undetermined. This CDR3 comprises 12 residues. Germline CDR1 is ENHRY and CDR2 is SYGVKD. Trimming removed 3 bases at V and 9 bases at J, with 9 bases between.

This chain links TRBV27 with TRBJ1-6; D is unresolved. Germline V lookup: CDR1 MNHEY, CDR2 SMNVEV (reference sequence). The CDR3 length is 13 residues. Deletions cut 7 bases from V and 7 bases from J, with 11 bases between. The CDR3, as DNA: TGTGCCAGCACCCTAGGTTCCAATTCACCCCTCCACTTT. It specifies CASTLGSNSPLHF.

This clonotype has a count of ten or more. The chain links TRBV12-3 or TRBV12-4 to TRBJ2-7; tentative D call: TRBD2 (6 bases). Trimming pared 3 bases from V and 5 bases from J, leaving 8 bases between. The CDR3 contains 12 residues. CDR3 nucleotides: TGTGCCAGCAGTTTTGGCGGGGACGAGCAGTACTTC. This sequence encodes CASSFGGDEQYF.

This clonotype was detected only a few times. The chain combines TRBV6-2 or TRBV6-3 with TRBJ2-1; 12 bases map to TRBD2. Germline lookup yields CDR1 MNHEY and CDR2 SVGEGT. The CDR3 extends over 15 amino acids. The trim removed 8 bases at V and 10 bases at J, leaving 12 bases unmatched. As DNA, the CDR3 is TGTGCCAGCGGCCCTAGCGGGGGGGGCCGGGAAGAGCAGTTCTTC. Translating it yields CASGPSGGGREEQFF.

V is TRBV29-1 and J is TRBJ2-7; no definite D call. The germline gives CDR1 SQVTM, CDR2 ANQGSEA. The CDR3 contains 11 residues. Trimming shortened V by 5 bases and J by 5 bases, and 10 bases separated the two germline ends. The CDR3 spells CSVLRVNEQYF. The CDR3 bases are TGCAGCGTTTTACGAGTGAACGAGCAGTACTTC.

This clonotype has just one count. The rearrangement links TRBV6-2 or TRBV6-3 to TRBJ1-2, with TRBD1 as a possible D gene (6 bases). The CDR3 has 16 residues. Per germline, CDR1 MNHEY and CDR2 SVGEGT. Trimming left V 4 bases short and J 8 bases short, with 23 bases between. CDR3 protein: CASSFAPYRDLWGYTF. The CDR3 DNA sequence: TGTGCCAGCAGTTTTGCGCCCTACAGGGACCTATGGGGCTACACCTTC.

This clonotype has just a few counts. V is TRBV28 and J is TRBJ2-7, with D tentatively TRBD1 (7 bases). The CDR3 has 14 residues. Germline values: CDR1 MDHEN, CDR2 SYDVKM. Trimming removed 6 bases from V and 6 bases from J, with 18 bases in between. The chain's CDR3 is CASSLQGGASEQYF. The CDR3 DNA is TGTGCCAGCAGCCTGCAGGGGGGTGCTAGCGAGCAGTACTTC.

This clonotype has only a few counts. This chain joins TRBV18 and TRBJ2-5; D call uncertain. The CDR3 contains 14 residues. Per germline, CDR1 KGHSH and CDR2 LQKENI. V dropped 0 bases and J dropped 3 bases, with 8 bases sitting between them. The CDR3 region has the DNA TGTGCCAGCTCACCACCGGCCAGCAAAGAGACCCAGTACTTC. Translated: CASSPPASKETQYF.

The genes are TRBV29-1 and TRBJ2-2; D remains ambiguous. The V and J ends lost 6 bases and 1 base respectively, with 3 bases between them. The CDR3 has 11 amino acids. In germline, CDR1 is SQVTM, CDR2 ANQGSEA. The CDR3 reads CSVQNTGELFF. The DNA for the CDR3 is TGCAGCGTCCAGAACACCGGGGAGCTGTTTTTT.

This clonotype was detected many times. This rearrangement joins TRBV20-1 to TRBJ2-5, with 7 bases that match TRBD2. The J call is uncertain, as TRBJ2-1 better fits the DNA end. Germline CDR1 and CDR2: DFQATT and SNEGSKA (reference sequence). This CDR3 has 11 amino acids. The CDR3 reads CSAMRENEQFF. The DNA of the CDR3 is TGCAGTGCTATGCGGGAGAATGAGCAGTTCTTC.

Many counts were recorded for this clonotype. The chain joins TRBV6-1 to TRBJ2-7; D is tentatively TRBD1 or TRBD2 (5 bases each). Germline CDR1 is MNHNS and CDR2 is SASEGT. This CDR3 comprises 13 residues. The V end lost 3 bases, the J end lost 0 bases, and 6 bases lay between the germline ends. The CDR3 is CASSDGASYEQYF. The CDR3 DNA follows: TGTGCCAGCAGTGACGGGGCCTCCTACGAGCAGTACTTC.

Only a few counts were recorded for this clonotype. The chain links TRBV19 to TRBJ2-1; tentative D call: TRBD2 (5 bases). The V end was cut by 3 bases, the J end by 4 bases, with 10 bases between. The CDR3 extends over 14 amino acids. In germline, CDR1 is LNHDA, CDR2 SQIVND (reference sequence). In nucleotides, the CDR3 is TGTGCCAGTAGTATCTTGGGAGAGTACAATGAGCAGTTCTTC. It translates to CASSILGEYNEQFF. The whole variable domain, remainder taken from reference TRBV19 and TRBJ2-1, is DGGITQSPKYLFRKEGQNVTLSCEQNLNHDAMYWYRQDPGQGLRLIYYSQIVNDFQKGDIAEGYSVSREKKESFPLTVTSAQKNPTAFYLCASSILGEYNEQFFGPGTRLTVL.

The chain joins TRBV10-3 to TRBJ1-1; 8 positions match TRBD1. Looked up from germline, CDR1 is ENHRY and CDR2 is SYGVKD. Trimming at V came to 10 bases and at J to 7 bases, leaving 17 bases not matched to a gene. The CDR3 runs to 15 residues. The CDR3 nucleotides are TGTGCCAACGAAGATTTACAGGGGGTAGGGGGTGAAGCTTTCTTT. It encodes CANEDLQGVGGEAFF.

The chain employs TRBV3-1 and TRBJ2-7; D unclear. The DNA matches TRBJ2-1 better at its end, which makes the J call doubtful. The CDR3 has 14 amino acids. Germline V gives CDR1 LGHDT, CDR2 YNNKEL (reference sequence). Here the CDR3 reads CASSQEVGLNEQFF. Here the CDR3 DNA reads TGTGCCAGCAGCCAAGAGGTAGGGCTGAATGAGCAGTTCTTC.